Presented here are 3 T cell receptor beta chains from one specimen sequenced in a study of blood T cells in healthy people across ages. Sample-barcoded 5' priming and a J-beta primer mix drove a second PCR of roughly 7 to 11 cycles. TCRdb processed the 5' RACE reads anew with MiXCR; each CDR3 protein has one entry. The sample lists some 940,000 distinct CDR3 sequences; 25% to 30% were seen once. The sample also formed part of further work on T cells of mothers and their children.

Sequenced sample: blood. The receptor set was obtained from a woman between 40 and 50 years old in good health.

This rearrangement joins TRBV6-5 to TRBJ2-3; possibly TRBD1 for D (6 bases). The germline CDR1 and CDR2 sequences are MNHEY and SVGAGI. The CDR3 is 14 residues long. Trimming took 3 bases from V and 3 from J, leaving 10 bases between them. DNA for the CDR3: TGTGCCAGCAGTTATGGGACACGAACAGATACGCAGTATTTT. This sequence encodes CASSYGTRTDTQYF.

This clonotype was counted at least ten times. The chain carries TRBV9 and TRBJ2-5, with D unclear. The CDR3 runs to 14 residues. V was cut by 2 bases and J by 2 bases, with 10 bases left in between. Germline CDR1 and CDR2: SGDLS and YYNGEE. The CDR3 DNA reads as TGTGCCAGCAGCGTGAGGAGCACACAAGAGACCCAGTACTTC. Encoded protein: CASSVRSTQETQYF.

This clonotype was recorded a few times. J is TRBJ1-4 and V is TRBV5-1; unclear D gene. Germline CDR1 reads SGHRS; CDR2 reads YFSETQ. The CDR3 spans 14 residues. Trimming cost V 0 bases and J 2 bases, with 5 bases left between them. This CDR3 reads CASSLAGTNEKLFF. CDR3 coding DNA: TGCGCCAGCAGCTTGGCTGGGACTAATGAAAAACTGTTTTTT.